The next 12 T cell receptor beta chains were all read from a single sample in a study of T-cell memory formation after mild COVID-19. TCRdb re-called the 5' RACE reads with MiXCR, one entry per CDR3 protein. This sample has hundreds of thousands of distinct CDR3 sequences, with about a fifth found just once. Sequencing used PBMCs or a T cell subset sorted from them (not recorded which). Every receptor here comes from an adult woman who had mild COVID-19 (a few samples of this study predate the infection). Cell type and time point are not known.

The table lists this clonotype with a few counts. V is TRBV7-3 and J is TRBJ2-1; a weak D match, TRBD1 (6 bases). The CDR3 has 15 amino acids. With 0 bases removed from V and 8 bases from J, the gap between germline ends came to 14 bases. The V gene's germline CDR1 is SGHTA and CDR2 FQGTGA. DNA of the CDR3: TGTGCCAGCAGCTTAACGGGGGCCGAGGAGTATGAGCAGTTCTTC. Translating it yields CASSLTGAEEYEQFF.

This clonotype appeared a single time. The CDR3 region has the DNA TGTGCCAGCAGCTTAGAGGCAGTTAGCAATCAGCCCCAGCATTTT. It codes for CASSLEAVSNQPQHF. The V and J genes are TRBV7-2 and TRBJ1-5; no reliable D call. The V end was cut by 1 base, the J end by 0 bases, with 7 bases between. The CDR3 contains 15 residues. Germline-derived CDR1 and CDR2 are SGHTA and FQGNSA.

There are a few counts of this clonotype. V is TRBV7-2 and J is TRBJ1-3; no firm D call. The CDR3 spans 16 residues. The V gene's germline CDR1 is SGHTA and CDR2 FQGNSA. Trimming stripped 1 base from V and 0 bases from J, with 10 bases between. CDR3 bases: TGTGCCAGCAGCTTAGGGCCCCCAAGCTCTGGAAACACCATATATTTT. Protein sequence: CASSLGPPSSGNTIYF.

This chain joins TRBV12-3 or TRBV12-4 and TRBJ1-3, with D unclear. The length of the CDR3 is 15 residues. The V end was cut by 7 bases, the J end by 0 bases, with 13 bases between. The CDR3 loop reads CASTTVSLSGNTIYF. CDR3 in DNA: TGTGCCAGCACCACAGTTAGCCTCTCTGGAAACACCATATATTTT.

V is TRBV7-2 and J is TRBJ1-1; D is unclear. There are 14 residues in the CDR3. V was pared by 5 bases and J by 1 base, with 11 bases between. Germline V gene data show CDR1 as SGHTA and CDR2 as FQGNSA. DNA of the CDR3: TGTGCCAGCAGCCCAGTGGTTACGAACACTGAAGCTTTCTTT. Residues: CASSPVVTNTEAFF.

The chain couples TRBV2 to TRBJ2-5; 7 nucleotides align to TRBD1. Germline assignment: CDR1 SNHLY and CDR2 FYNNEI. CDR3 length: 15 amino acids. Trimming removed 6 bases from V and 4 bases from J; junction bases left unmatched: 11. CDR3 sequence (DNA): TGTGCCAGCAGCGAAACAGGGGTCCGGCGAGAGACCCAGTACTTC. Encoded protein: CASSETGVRRETQYF.

This CDR3 is CASSLSNDRGEAFF. DNA for the CDR3: TGTGCCAGCAGCCTCTCTAATGACAGGGGTGAAGCTTTCTTT. The chain has TRBV7-9 and TRBJ1-1, with 8 nucleotides matching TRBD1. V lost 5 bases, J lost 7 bases, and 9 bases stayed unmatched. The CDR3 length is 14 residues. Germline CDR1 reads SEHNR; CDR2 reads FQNEAQ (reference sequence).

This clonotype was counted a few times. The CDR3 DNA sequence: TGTGCCAGCAGCTTAGGAGACCGGGGTCGAGACACCATATATTTT. Its translation: CASSLGDRGRDTIYF. The genes are TRBV7-9 and TRBJ1-3, with D uncertain. Germline-derived CDR1 and CDR2 are SEHNR and FQNEAQ (reference sequence). V lost 1 base and J lost 8, with 15 bases in between. CDR3 length: 15 amino acids.

The J gene is TRBJ2-3, the V gene TRBV3-1; D uncertain. CDR3 size: 15 residues. The V and J ends lost 1 base and 1 base respectively, with 9 bases between them. The V gene's germline CDR1 is LGHDT and CDR2 YNNKEL (reference sequence). CDR3 bases: TGTGCCAGCAGCCAAGTAGGACGGGGCACAGATACGCAGTATTTT. This translates into CASSQVGRGTDTQYF.

This sequence joins TRBV20-1 and TRBJ1-2; D remains ambiguous. V lost 6 bases to trimming and J lost 3 bases, with 11 bases between them. The germline V gene has CDR1 DFQATT and CDR2 SNEGSKA (reference sequence). The CDR3 totals 12 residues. As DNA, the CDR3 is TGCAGTGCAGGATTGTTGGACTATGGCTACACCTTC. This sequence encodes CSAGLLDYGYTF.

J is TRBJ2-1 and V is TRBV7-2; perhaps TRBD1 as D (5 bases). V was pared by 6 bases and J by 7 bases, with 19 bases between. Germline V gives CDR1 SGHTA, CDR2 FQGNSA. This CDR3 comprises 15 residues. The CDR3: CASRPEVQGRNEQFF. CDR3 DNA sequence: TGTGCCAGCAGACCCGAGGTGCAGGGAAGGAATGAGCAGTTCTTC. Full variable domain (remainder filled in from reference TRBV7-2 and TRBJ2-1): GAGVSQSPSNKVTEKGKDVELRCDPISGHTALYWYRQSLGQGLEFLIYFQGNSAPDKSGLPSDRFSAERTGGSVSTLTIQRTQQEDSAVYLCASRPEVQGRNEQFFGPGTRLTVL.

This clonotype was recorded a few times. This chain uses TRBV6-6 with TRBJ2-2; 8 positions agree with TRBD2. Germline V gives CDR1 MNHNY, CDR2 SVGAGI (reference sequence). The trim removed 5 bases at V and 5 bases at J, leaving 1 base unmatched. This CDR3 has 13 amino acids. Here the CDR3 DNA reads TGTGCCAGCAGTAGCGGGAGTACCGGGGAGCTGTTTTTT. Amino acid sequence: CASSSGSTGELFF.